This T cell receptor (beta chain) was captured by sequencing in a study of shared clonotypes between healthy human individuals. Sequencing was performed with immunoSEQ multiplex PCR; in TCRdb, only in-frame clones are kept and a portion is missing. The table has about 460,000 clones, roughly three quarters seen once; the top ten hold 9.5% to 15%. The V end was cut by 2 bases, the J end by 2 bases, with 8 bases between. The CDR3 is made up of 13 amino acids. The germline V gene has CDR1 SQVTM and CDR2 ANQGSEA. This TCR derives from a middle-aged woman in good health. Some clones in this sample may be carry-over from other donors' samples. The chain links TRBV29-1 to TRBJ2-3; perhaps TRBD2 as D (5 bases). The sequenced material came from PBMCs. The CDR3: CSVERTHTDTQYF. CDR3 coding DNA: TGCAGCGTTGAACGGACTCACACAGATACGCAGTATTTT.